This record covers a single T cell receptor (beta chain). The method was immunoSEQ multiplex PCR; TCRdb's version includes in-frame clones alone and lacks a portion of them. The sample contains about 22,000 clones, approximately 88% of which appear only once. The CDR3 loop spans 15 amino acids. Germline CDR1 is SGHAT and CDR2 is FQNNGV. V lost 4 bases, J lost 4 bases, and 16 bases lay in between. These data originate in a study of OX40 agonist ivuxolimab in advanced cancers. This chain connects TRBV11-2 to TRBJ1-2; weak D call: TRBD1 (6 bases). This TCR derives from an adult with an advanced solid tumor such as melanoma, head and neck, liver or kidney cancer. Sequencing was performed on CD4+ or CD8+ T cells sorted from blood, taken in a trial of the OX40 agonist ivuxolimab. DNA for the CDR3: TGTGCCAGCAGCTACAGGACAGATGGGGGCTATGGCTACACCTTC. This translates into CASSYRTDGGYGYTF.